This T cell receptor beta chain was profiled in a study of human T cells and chemical hapten exposure. Time point of the sample: healthy volunteer bleed at 6 weeks. Unfractionated whole blood was the source of the extracted total RNA. TCRdb re-analysed the RACE reads in MiXCR, keeping a single row per CDR3 protein. Found here are approximately 81,000 distinct CDR3 sequences, about 8.6% of them singletons; the top ten hold approximately 1.5%. The sequencing sample was made of whole blood. This sequence originates from a male donor in good health. Some clones in this sample may be carry-over from other donors' samples.

The CDR3 reads CASSQSVERIETQYF. Here the CDR3 DNA reads TGCGCCAGCAGCCAGTCGGTAGAGCGCATAGAGACCCAGTACTTC. The chain has TRBV4-3 and TRBJ2-5; no clear D. The ends were cut back, 3 bases at V and 4 bases at J, with 15 bases in the middle. From germline, CDR1 is LGHNA and CDR2 YSLEER. The CDR3 extends over 15 amino acids.